This entry features one T cell receptor beta chain sequence. What it binds is unknown. This CDR3 comprises 15 residues. The V gene end was trimmed by 2 bases and the J gene end by 6 bases; junction bases not matched to a gene: 8. The germline V gene encodes CDR1 MNHEY and CDR2 SMNVEV (reference sequence). Profiled with immunoSEQ multiplex PCR; TCRdb holds only in-frame clones, not every one. This table has around 650,000 clones, approximately 96% appearing once. Naivety among CD8 cells was defined by CD45RO negativity and positive CCR7 selection, thereby excluding terminally differentiated effector memory CD45RA+ cells. All donors were healthy HIV-negative adults lacking recent acute infections or vaccinations. This sample is part of a study of shared clonotypes between healthy human individuals. Whole-study findings and limits: All-four-donor shared clonotypes had higher generation probabilities than non-shared clonotypes did.

The clonotype originates from a woman in her thirties in good health. The chain carries TRBV27 and TRBJ2-7; 9 bases line up with TRBD1. The sequenced material came from naive CD8+ T cells sorted from blood. CDR3 loop: CASSLRGQGFSEQYF. The CDR3 DNA sequence: TGTGCCAGCAGTTTAAGGGGACAGGGTTTCTCCGAGCAGTACTTC.